This T cell receptor beta chain originates from a study of OX40 agonist ivuxolimab in advanced cancers. Background on the whole study: Ivuxolimab, which targeted the costimulatory receptor OX40 (CD134), was an agonistic, fully human IgG2 monoclonal antibody. Intravenous ivuxolimab was administered to patients every 2 weeks at six dose levels: 0.01, 0.1, 0.3, 1.5, 3 and 10 mg/kg. Among the approximately 50 dose-escalation patients, around 19 had hepatocellular carcinoma, roughly 15 melanoma, 9 renal cell carcinoma and 9 head and neck cancer. The dose-escalation cohort was about 87% male with a mean age of roughly 62 years, ranging from about 23 to 85. Patients were allowed to have had prior anti-PD-1, anti-PD-L1 or anti-CTLA-4 therapy, and around two fifths of the dose-escalation patients had been treated with checkpoint inhibitors. Partial responses occurred in three dose-escalation patients, of whom one had hepatocellular carcinoma and two had cutaneous melanoma. Peripheral TCRbeta sequencing was intended to test whether TCR sequence diversity was altered and clonal T-cell expansion was caused by ivuxolimab. The paper reports the monotherapy dose-escalation portion (N of about 50 patients) of the phase I ivuxolimab trial.

The CDR3 runs 13 amino acids, cysteine and phenylalanine included. Only CDR3 DNA is held: 39 bases, read in frame from base 1. V is clipped by 1 base and J by 2 bases, and the sequence between their germline boundaries is 6 bases long. CDR1 and CDR2, per the germline V gene (reference sequence), are SGHKS and YYEKEE. Patients with a history of autoimmune disease or receiving systemic immunosuppression were excluded from the trial. Peripheral blood for TCR sequencing was collected from all dose cohorts at baseline, on cycle 4 day 1, and on cycle 7 day 1. The samples were drawn from a first-in-human, open-label, multicenter phase I dose-escalation trial of ivuxolimab. Adults with locally advanced or metastatic melanoma, renal cell, hepatocellular, or head and neck squamous cell carcinoma were enrolled in the trial. Before TCR sequencing, CD4+ and CD8+ T cells were separately sorted from peripheral blood.

What the study reported, not specific to this receptor: At doses of 0.1 to 3.0 mg/kg, clonal expansion of both CD4+ and CD8+ blood T cells was observed from baseline to week 6. Low levels of normalized T-cell clonal expansion were also seen in some patients who did not respond. After ivuxolimab, expanded clones were on average more numerous among CD8+ T cells than among CD4+ T cells. Partial responders in the 0.1-3.0 mg/kg groups had among the lowest normalized peripheral clonal expansion, especially among CD8+ T cells. Which antigens the clonally expanded peripheral T cells were specific for was not determined.

Genomic DNA was isolated from the sorted cells so that the TCRbeta CDR3 region could be sequenced. The immunoSEQ Assay was used to sequence the TCRbeta CDR3 regions. TCRdb's version of the immuneACCESS table is confined to in-frame rearrangements and falls short of the full clone set. An unresolved V gene accounts for under half of the shortfall where checked; the remainder is of unknown origin. The sample contains under 95,000 clones, 86% of them found a single time. Clones ranked in the top ten supply around 0.76% of the sample. Turning to this clone: The clone's antigen remains unknown. Per-base quality was not reported, and no clone a single base away is much larger than it.

The clonotype originates from an adult with an advanced solid tumor such as melanoma, head and neck, liver or kidney cancer. The source was CD4+ or CD8+ T cells sorted from blood, collected in a trial of the OX40 agonist ivuxolimab. The chain couples TRBV5-5 to TRBJ2-5; the D gene remains uncertain. The base sequence is TGTGCCAGCAGCTTGCGCTCGCAAGAGACCCAGTACTTC. It is translated as CASSLRSQETQYF.